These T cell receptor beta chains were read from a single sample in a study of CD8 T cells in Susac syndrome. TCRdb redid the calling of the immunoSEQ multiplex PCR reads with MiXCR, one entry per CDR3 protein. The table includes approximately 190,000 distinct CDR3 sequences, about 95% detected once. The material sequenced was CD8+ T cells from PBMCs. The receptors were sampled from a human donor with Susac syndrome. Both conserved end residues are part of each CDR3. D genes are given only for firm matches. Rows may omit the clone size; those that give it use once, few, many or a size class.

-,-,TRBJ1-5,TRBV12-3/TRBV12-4,CASSSQEYGPQHF,TGTGCCAGCAGTTCGCAGGAATATGGGCCCCAGCATTTT
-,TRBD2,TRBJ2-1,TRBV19,CASSTALAGILDEQFF,TGTGCCAGTAGTACCGCGCTAGCGGGAATTCTCGATGAGCAGTTCTTC
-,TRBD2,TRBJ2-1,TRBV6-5,CASRGLAQPYNEQFF,TGTGCCAGCAGAGGACTAGCGCAACCTTACAATGAGCAGTTCTTC
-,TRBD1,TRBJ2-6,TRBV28,CASSTGGSGANVLTF,TGTGCCAGCAGTACAGGGGGCTCTGGGGCCAACGTCCTGACTTTC
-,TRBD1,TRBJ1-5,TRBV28,CASRPDRGISNQPQHF,TGTGCCAGCAGGCCAGACAGGGGAATAAGCAATCAGCCCCAGCATTTT
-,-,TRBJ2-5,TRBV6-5,CASSYRSQETQYF,TGTGCCAGCAGTTACCGAAGCCAAGAGACCCAGTACTTC
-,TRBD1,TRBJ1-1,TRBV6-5,CASSSGGESTEAFF,TGTGCCAGCAGTTCAGGGGGCGAGAGCACTGAAGCTTTCTTT
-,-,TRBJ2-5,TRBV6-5,CASSYYSAQIQETQYF,TGTGCCAGCAGTTACTACTCAGCCCAAATACAAGAGACCCAGTACTTC
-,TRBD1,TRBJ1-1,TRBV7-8,CASSSTGDMNTEAFF,TGTGCCAGCAGCTCTACAGGGGACATGAACACTGAAGCTTTCTTT
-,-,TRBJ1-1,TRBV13,CASSSGLPNTEAFF,TGTGCCAGCAGCTCCGGACTGCCGAACACTGAAGCTTTCTTT
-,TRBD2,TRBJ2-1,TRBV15,CATSTDSGRAMFF,TGTGCCACCAGCACAGATAGCGGGAGGGCCATGTTCTTC
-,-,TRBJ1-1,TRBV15,CATSREFAVNTEAFF,TGTGCCACCAGCAGAGAGTTTGCAGTGAACACTGAAGCTTTCTTT
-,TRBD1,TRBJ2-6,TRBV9,CASGPGTGGGGANVLTF,TGTGCCAGCGGTCCCGGGACAGGGGGAGGTGGGGCCAACGTCCTGACTTTC
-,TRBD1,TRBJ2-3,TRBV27,CASRRVGTGTTDTQYF,TGTGCCAGCAGACGGGTAGGGACAGGGACGACAGATACGCAGTATTTT
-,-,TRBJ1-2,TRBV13,CASSLRPMEGYTF,TGTGCCAGCAGCTTAAGACCTATGGAGGGCTACACCTTC
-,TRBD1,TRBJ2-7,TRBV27,CASSFGTAFYEQYF,TGTGCCAGCAGTTTCGGGACAGCTTTCTACGAGCAGTACTTC
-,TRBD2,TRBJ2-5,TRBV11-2,CASSLGGLAGSETQYF,TGTGCCAGCAGCTTAGGGGGACTAGCGGGATCAGAGACCCAGTACTTC
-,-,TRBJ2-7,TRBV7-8,CASNMASVPYEQYF,TGTGCCAGCAACATGGCAAGCGTCCCTTACGAGCAGTACTTC
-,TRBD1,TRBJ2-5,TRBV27,CASSYRQGETQYF,TGTGCCAGCAGCTACAGACAGGGAGAGACCCAGTACTTC
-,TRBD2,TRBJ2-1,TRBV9,CASSPSPGLARIEQFF,TGTGCCAGCAGCCCATCCCCGGGACTAGCGAGGATTGAGCAGTTCTTC
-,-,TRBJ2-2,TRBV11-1,CASTDGGWDTGELFF,TGTGCCAGCACCGACGGGGGCTGGGACACCGGGGAGCTGTTTTTT
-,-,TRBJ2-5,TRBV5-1,CASSSLGEETQYF,TGCGCCAGCAGCTCCCTAGGGGAGGAGACCCAGTACTTC
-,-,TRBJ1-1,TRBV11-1,CASSFDVGSTEAFF,TGTGCCAGCAGCTTTGATGTAGGGAGCACTGAAGCTTTCTTT
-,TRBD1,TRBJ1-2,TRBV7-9,CASRSTGEGYTF,TGTGCCAGCAGAAGCACAGGGGAGGGCTACACCTTC
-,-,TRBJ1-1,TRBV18,CASSLSTMNTEAFF,TGTGCCAGCTCGCTCAGTACGATGAACACTGAAGCTTTCTTT
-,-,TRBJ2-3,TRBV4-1,CASSTVMDTQYF,TGCGCCAGCAGCACCGTAATGGATACGCAGTATTTT
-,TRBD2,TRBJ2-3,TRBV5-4,CASSSPGLAGLRTDTQYF,TGTGCCAGCAGCTCGCCGGGACTAGCGGGACTAAGAACAGATACGCAGTATTTT
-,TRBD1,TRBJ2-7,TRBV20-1,CSASRGTTSYDEQYF,TGCAGTGCTAGCAGGGGGACCACCTCCTACGACGAGCAGTACTTC
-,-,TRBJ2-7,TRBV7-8,CASSPTGSGAYEQYF,TGTGCCAGCAGTCCCACAGGGAGCGGGGCCTACGAGCAGTACTTC
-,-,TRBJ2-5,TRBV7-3,CASSLNREETQYF,TGTGCCAGCAGCTTAAACAGGGAAGAGACCCAGTACTTC
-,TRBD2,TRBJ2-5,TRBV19,CASSLTPGLAGDF,TGTGCCAGTAGTTTGACACCGGGACTAGCGGGGGACTTC
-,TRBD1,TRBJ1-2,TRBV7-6,CASSFGQAAGDYGYTF,TGTGCCAGCAGCTTTGGACAGGCCGCCGGTGACTATGGCTACACCTTC
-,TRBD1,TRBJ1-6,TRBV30,CAWSRGQGLGSPLHF,TGTGCCTGGAGTAGGGGACAGGGGCTGGGTTCACCCCTCCACTTT
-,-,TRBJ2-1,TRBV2,CASSSDYLQNEQFF,TGTGCCAGCAGTTCGGACTATCTACAAAATGAGCAGTTCTTC
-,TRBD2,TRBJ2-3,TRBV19,CASNDGGTTDTQYF,TGTGCCAGTAACGACGGGGGGACCACAGATACGCAGTATTTT
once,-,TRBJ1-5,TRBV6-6,CASSYTVDLNQPQHF,TGTGCCAGCAGTTACACGGTCGACCTGAATCAGCCCCAGCATTTT
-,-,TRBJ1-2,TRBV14,CASSQGFSGYTF,TGTGCCAGCAGCCAGGGGTTCAGTGGCTACACCTTC
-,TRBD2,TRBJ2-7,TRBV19,CASSPGGSSSYEQYF,TGTGCCAGTAGCCCCGGGGGGTCAAGCTCCTACGAGCAGTACTTC
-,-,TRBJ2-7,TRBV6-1,CASSVTAYEQYF,TGTGCCAGCAGTGTAACAGCCTACGAGCAGTACTTC
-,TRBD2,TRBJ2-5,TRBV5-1,CASSFAGGEYQETQYF,TGCGCCAGCAGCTTTGCTGGGGGGGAGTACCAAGAGACCCAGTACTTC
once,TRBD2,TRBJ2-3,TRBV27,CASSSVEREGSTDTQYF,TGTGCCAGCAGTTCGGTGGAGCGGGAGGGTAGCACAGATACGCAGTATTTT
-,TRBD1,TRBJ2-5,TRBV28,CASSFRDRERETQYF,TGTGCCAGCAGTTTCCGGGACAGGGAACGAGAGACCCAGTACTTC